This entry concerns a single T cell receptor (beta chain). Its antigen is unknown. These data are taken from a study of cytomegalovirus exposure and HLA in healthy donors. Study-wide points: High specificity and sensitivity for cytomegalovirus status were reported for the classifier. Most CMV-associated TCR beta chains were later found to appear HLA-restricted. In vitro assays verified that three CMV-associated chains recognized CMV antigens specifically.

The V gene lost 2 bases and the J gene lost 2 bases, with 10 bases spanning the gap. Germline CDR1 is SGHRS and CDR2 is YFSETQ. CDR3 length: 14 residues. Researchers ran the PCR with 60 Vbeta and 13 Jbeta primers. The data were produced by immunoSEQ multiplex PCR, yet TCRdb's version contains in-frame clones alone and is incomplete. In the table there are about 130,000 clones, more than 65% of which are singletons. Despite likely unrecorded immune exposures, the donors were nominally healthy at the time of sampling. The receptor was isolated from a man aged 50 or older in good health and CMV-seronegative. The sequenced sample consisted of PBMCs. The rearrangement uses TRBV5-1 and TRBJ1-2; D remains unclear. The CDR3 is CASSFKEINYGYTF. CDR3 sequence (DNA): TGCGCCAGCAGCTTCAAGGAGATCAACTATGGCTACACCTTC.